This T cell receptor (beta chain) was sequenced for a study of cytomegalovirus exposure and HLA in healthy donors. Germline V gene lookup returns CDR1 KGHSH and CDR2 LQKENI. Trimming removed 3 bases from V and 8 bases from J, with 13 bases in between. CDR3 size: 13 residues. The PCR employed 60 Vbeta primers together with 13 Jbeta primers. In the study's own analysis: It was a later analysis that counted 83 million or so unique TCR beta chains, of which about 10 million were shared. Generated by immunoSEQ multiplex PCR, the TCRdb table keeps only in-frame clones and is missing some. V and J calls and clone size are those listed in that table; D and trimming were worked out from the DNA. Among 120,000 to 150,000 clones listed, just under 75% were seen once. General study points: TCR beta V- and J-gene trimming was later associated with a missense DCLRE1C variant.

This clone was counted between two and nine times. Its antigen is unknown. This rearrangement joins TRBV18 to TRBJ1-1; D is perhaps TRBD1 (5 bases). This receptor was taken from a woman younger than 35 in good health and CMV-seronegative. The sample consisted of PBMCs. This CDR3 reads CASSPSTGYEAFF. The CDR3 nucleotides are TGTGCCAGCTCACCTTCAACAGGTTACGAAGCTTTCTTT.